There are a few counts of the clone carrying this T cell receptor (beta chain). Its antigen is unidentified. The source of the sample is a study of T-cell memory formation after mild COVID-19. Study-wide background: Across donors, TCR clusters were largely donor specific. The study, taken as a whole, reports: CD8+ contracting clones occupied EMRA, while CD4+ ones occupied mainly CM and EM. The pre-infection memory compartment contained some responding clones, suggesting cross-reactive memory joined.

Researchers used 5'RACE with constant-segment primers to make TCR alpha and TCR beta cDNA libraries that carry sample barcodes and UMIs. TCRdb recomputed calls from the 5' RACE reads with MiXCR, one row per CDR3 protein. The sample yields around 310,000 distinct CDR3 sequences, 20% to 25% seen once. Sample: PBMCs or a T cell subset sorted from them (not recorded which). This receptor was identified in a man aged 18-30 years who had mild COVID-19 (a few samples of this study predate the infection). Cell type and time point are not known.

The CDR3 DNA is TGTGCCACCAGCAGATCTTTTACCGGGGAGCTGTTTTTT. Translation: CATSRSFTGELFF. The chain is built from TRBV15 and TRBJ2-2; D not resolved. Germline assignment: CDR1 LNHNV and CDR2 YYDKDF (reference sequence). V was pared by 2 bases and J by 5 bases, with 6 bases between. There are 13 residues in the CDR3.